The 7 T cell receptor beta chains reported below all come from one sample, sequenced in a study of technical replicates of blood from several donors. Generated by immunoSEQ multiplex PCR, the TCRdb table keeps only in-frame clones and is missing some. The table lists under 100,000 clones, roughly 93% of them singletons. What was sequenced was T cells isolated from PBMCs. The receptors here all came from a human donor in good health.

V gene TRBV9 combines with J gene TRBJ2-5, with TRBD1 as a possible D gene (5 bases). V was shortened by 0 bases and J by 3 bases, with 12 bases between the two germline ends. The germline V gene has CDR1 SGDLS and CDR2 YYNGEE. The CDR3 covers 15 residues. CDR3 in DNA: TGTGCCAGCAGCGTAGGGGTACAGGCGAAAGAGACCCAGTACTTC. This sequence encodes CASSVGVQAKETQYF.

The CDR3 protein is CASSWLGGGELFF. DNA for the CDR3: TGCGCCAGCAGCTGGCTGGGGGGCGGGGAGCTGTTTTTT. This chain links TRBV5-1 with TRBJ2-2; weak D call: TRBD2 (6 bases). V was trimmed by 3 bases and J by 7 bases, leaving 10 bases between them. CDR3 length equals 13 residues. CDR1 and CDR2 from the germline V gene are SGHRS and YFSETQ.

The chain uses TRBV6-6 and TRBJ2-3; TRBD1 aligns across 9 bases. CDR1 is MNHNY, CDR2 SVGAGI, per germline (reference sequence). The trim removed 8 bases at V and 2 bases at J, leaving 5 bases unmatched. The CDR3 runs 14 residues. The CDR3 nucleotides read TGTGCCAGCGACAGGGGGAAGTTCACAGATACGCAGTATTTT. Translated, it gives CASDRGKFTDTQYF.

V and J are TRBV12-5 and TRBJ1-1; weak D call: TRBD1 (6 bases). Germline V gene data show CDR1 as LGHNT and CDR2 as FRNRAP. This CDR3 is built from 16 residues. Trimming shortened V by 5 bases and J by 3 bases, and 19 bases separated the two germline ends. The CDR3 DNA is TGTGCTAGTGGTAGAGGACAGCTATCTACCCACACTGAAGCTTTCTTT. It encodes CASGRGQLSTHTEAFF.

The chain recombines TRBV27 with TRBJ1-3; TRBD1 might be the D (6 bases). This CDR3 contains 14 residues. The germline V and J ends were trimmed by 3 bases and 2 bases, with 8 bases remaining between them. Germline CDR1 MNHEY, CDR2 SMNVEV (reference sequence). This chain's CDR3 is CASSFRGPGNTIYF. The CDR3 nucleotides read TGTGCCAGCAGTTTCAGGGGTCCTGGAAACACCATATATTTT.

The gene calls are TRBV10-1 and TRBJ2-7, with D tentatively TRBD1 (6 bases). This CDR3 is 14 amino acids long. CDR1 is WNHNN and CDR2 is SYGVQD in the germline V gene (reference sequence). V gave up 5 bases and J gave up 3 bases, with 14 bases separating them. The CDR3 reads CASSRRQALYEQYF. The DNA for the CDR3 is TGCGCCAGCAGTAGACGACAGGCCCTCTACGAGCAGTACTTC.

In its sample, this clone was seen once. This chain joins TRBV19 and TRBJ1-2; D remains ambiguous. V lost 4 bases, J lost 2 bases, and 11 bases lay in between. CDR1 is LNHDA, CDR2 SQIVND, per germline (reference sequence). The CDR3 consists of 14 residues. The CDR3 region has the DNA TGTGCCAGTAGTACGGGCAGCGGGAACTATGGCTACACCTTC. It codes for CASSTGSGNYGYTF.